This T cell receptor (beta chain) was obtained from a study of shared clonotypes between healthy human individuals. This clone was seen more than once but under ten times. This table comes from immunoSEQ multiplex PCR, and its TCRdb copy is limited to in-frame clones, with some not included. Of approximately 470,000 clones listed, roughly 80% are singletons. The material sequenced was PBMCs. The receptor was derived from a woman aged 40 to 50 in good health. Some clones in this sample may be carry-over from other donors' samples.

This CDR3 is CASSVQTGGITEAFF. The CDR3 nucleotides are TGTGCCAGCAGTGTCCAGACAGGGGGCATCACTGAAGCTTTCTTT. The chain uses TRBV6-4 and TRBJ1-1; 10 bases match TRBD1. The CDR3 has 15 residues. V dropped 4 bases and J dropped 4; count of bases not matched to a gene: 6. The germline V gene has CDR1 MRHNA and CDR2 SNTAGT.